These T cell receptor beta chains were read from a single sample in a study of T-cell reconstitution after alpha-beta-depleted transplantation in children. Each CDR3 protein gets one entry after TCRdb re-called the PCR reads with MiXCR. Of roughly 98,000 distinct CDR3 sequences detected, 15% to 18% appear once; the ten largest clones hold around 20%. Sequencing used PBMCs, mostly from graft donor cells, obtained 180 days after TCRalphabeta/CD19-depleted stem cell transplant. The receptors were sampled from a male patient aged 2-10 years who had a stem cell transplant for acute lymphoblastic leukemia, so the T cells may come from the graft donor. Each CDR3 is given with its conserved first and last residue. A D gene is named only where the DNA matches it firmly. Size is stated for part of the rows, as once, few or many counts, or as a class when the clone is expanded.

cdr3_aa | cdr3_nt | v_call | d_call | j_call | clone_size
CASSVQLKTYEQYF | TGTGCCAGCAGTGTTCAACTGAAAACCTACGAGCAGTACTTC | TRBV2 | - | TRBJ2-7 | few
CASDGALGNEQFF | TGTGCCAGCGATGGGGCATTGGGCAATGAGCAGTTCTTC | TRBV13 | - | TRBJ2-1 | -
CASSRPGLGADTQYF | TGTGCCAGCAGCCGTCCGGGACTAGGGGCAGATACGCAGTATTTT | TRBV7-9 | TRBD2 | TRBJ2-3 | many
CASSVDRVKAGELFF | TGTGCCAGCAGCGTCGACAGGGTGAAGGCCGGGGAGCTGTTTTTT | TRBV7-8 | TRBD1 | TRBJ2-2 | -
CATSSRDSYEQYF | TGTGCCACCAGCAGCCGGGATTCCTACGAGCAGTACTTC | TRBV15 | - | TRBJ2-7 | few
CASSVGGTNYGYTF | TGTGCCAGCAGCGTAGGGGGGACTAACTATGGCTACACCTTC | TRBV9 | - | TRBJ1-2 | many
CASSLVSRYQKTQCF | TGTGCCAGCAGCTTAGTGTCTCGGTACCAAAAGACCCAGTGCTTC | TRBV7-2 | - | TRBJ2-5 | -
CASSEGVWDTEAFF | TGTGCCAGCAGTGAAGGGGTCTGGGACACTGAAGCTTTCTTT | TRBV2 | - | TRBJ1-1 | -
CASSLAGGYEQFF | TGTGCCAGCTCCCTAGCGGGGGGATATGAGCAGTTCTTC | TRBV12-3/TRBV12-4 | TRBD2 | TRBJ2-1 | few
CASSLGQGRQPQHF | TGCGCCAGCAGCTTGGGGCAGGGGCGTCAGCCCCAGCATTTT | TRBV5-1 | - | TRBJ1-5 | few
CSASQTASGANVLTF | TGCAGTGCTTCCCAGACAGCGTCGGGGGCCAACGTCCTGACTTTC | TRBV20-1 | - | TRBJ2-6 | -
CASNSAGDTQYF | TGTGCCAGCAACAGTGCGGGAGATACGCAGTATTTT | TRBV9 | - | TRBJ2-3 | -
CASSLVLTGMETQYF | TGCGCCAGCAGCTTGGTCCTGACAGGGATGGAGACCCAGTACTTC | TRBV5-1 | TRBD1 | TRBJ2-5 | -
CASSQDPEVGYGYTF | TGTGCCAGCAGCCAAGATCCTGAGGTTGGCTATGGCTACACCTTC | TRBV14 | - | TRBJ1-2 | -
CASSTPTGVSYEQYF | TGTGCCAGCAGCACACCGACAGGGGTCTCTTACGAGCAGTACTTC | TRBV5-4 | TRBD1 | TRBJ2-7 | -
CASSFQGNADTQYF | TGTGCCAGCAGCTTCCAGGGGAATGCAGATACGCAGTATTTT | TRBV5-4 | - | TRBJ2-3 | -
CASIPHNSYEQFF | TGTGCCAGCATCCCTCACAATAGCTATGAGCAGTTCTTC | TRBV7-9 | - | TRBJ2-1 | -
CSVEDQESINYGYTF | TGCAGCGTTGAAGATCAAGAATCGATTAACTATGGCTACACCTTC | TRBV29-1 | - | TRBJ1-2 | few
CASSFGTF | TGTGCCAGCAGCTTCGGCACCTTC | TRBV5-8 | - | TRBJ1-2 | few
CASSQGGREQYF | TGTGCCAGCAGCCAAGGGGGGCGAGAGCAGTACTTC | TRBV3-1 | - | TRBJ2-7 | many